This passage covers 11 T cell receptor beta chains from one sample sequenced in a study of technical replicates of blood from a handful of donors. Assay: immunoSEQ multiplex PCR; the TCRdb copy retains only in-frame clones and omits some. The table lists about 85,000 clones, just under 95% of them singletons. The material sequenced was T cells isolated from PBMCs. The source of these receptors is a human donor in good health.

The chain employs TRBV30 and TRBJ2-1, with a weak D call TRBD1 (6 bases). Trimming removed 8 bases at V and 0 bases at J, with 11 bases between. The CDR3 runs to 13 residues. Per germline, CDR1 GTSNPN and CDR2 SVGIG (reference sequence). The CDR3 here is CAGDRSSYNEQFF. The CDR3 DNA reads TGTGCCGGCGACAGGAGCTCCTACAATGAGCAGTTCTTC.

V usage is TRBV13 and J usage is TRBJ2-7; perhaps TRBD2 as D (7 bases). CDR3 length: 16 residues. Looked up from germline, CDR1 is PRHDT and CDR2 is FYEKMQ (reference sequence). Trimming removed 0 bases at V and 4 bases at J, with 16 bases between. CDR3 in DNA: TGTGCCAGCAGCTTAGGTACGGGGGGCGCCAGTTACGAGCAGTACTTC. Its translation is CASSLGTGGASYEQYF.

Here the CDR3 DNA reads TGTGCCAGCAGCCCTCCCTACAATGAGCAGTTCTTC. It yields the protein CASSPPYNEQFF. V and J are TRBV13 and TRBJ2-1; D uncertain. CDR3 length equals 12 residues. Germline V gene sequence: CDR1 PRHDT, CDR2 FYEKMQ (reference sequence). The V end lost 5 bases, the J end lost 2 bases, and 4 bases lay between the germline ends.

The rearrangement links TRBV6-1 to TRBJ1-6; D is uncertain. The CDR3 loop spans 15 amino acids. V was cut by 1 base and J by 3 bases, with 7 bases left in between. Germline V gene data show CDR1 as MNHNS and CDR2 as SASEGT. The CDR3 region is CASSEVVHYNSPLHF. CDR3 DNA: TGTGCCAGCAGTGAAGTAGTCCACTATAATTCACCCCTCCACTTT.

This sequence joins TRBV27 and TRBJ2-2; no clear D. The germline V gene has CDR1 MNHEY and CDR2 SMNVEV (reference sequence). The V end was cut by 5 bases, the J end by 3 bases, with 4 bases between. The CDR3 is 12 residues long. The CDR3: CASSLHTGELFF. The CDR3 nucleotides read TGTGCCAGCAGTCTCCACACCGGGGAGCTGTTTTTT.

The chain has TRBV5-1 and TRBJ1-1; TRBD1 might be the D (5 bases). Germline CDR1 SGHRS, CDR2 YFSETQ. This CDR3 has 15 residues. The V end was cut by 4 bases, the J end by 0 bases, with 13 bases between. In DNA form, the CDR3 reads TGCGCCAGCAGCACGGATGGACAATTGAACACTGAAGCTTTCTTT. This sequence encodes CASSTDGQLNTEAFF.

The chain combines TRBV4-2 with TRBJ1-5; maybe TRBD1 (5 bases). Trimming removed 3 bases at V and 2 bases at J, with 14 bases between. The germline gives CDR1 LGHNA, CDR2 YNFKEQ. The CDR3 spans 16 residues. The CDR3: CASSHEPGKGNQPQHF. The CDR3 DNA sequence: TGTGCCAGCAGCCACGAACCAGGGAAAGGCAATCAGCCCCAGCATTTT.

A single count supports this clone. The chain has TRBV6-4 and TRBJ1-1; TRBD1 matches at 7 bases. The trim removed 0 bases at V and 1 base at J, leaving 2 bases unmatched. The V gene's germline CDR1 is MRHNA and CDR2 SNTAGT. There are 15 residues in the CDR3. The CDR3 here is CASSDSGTENTEAFF. Here the CDR3 DNA reads TGTGCCAGCAGTGACTCGGGGACAGAGAACACTGAAGCTTTCTTT.

This chain joins TRBV18 and TRBJ2-2, with a weak D call TRBD1 (5 bases). The CDR3 is 14 amino acids. Trimming stripped 4 bases from V and 5 bases from J, with 11 bases between. Germline V gives CDR1 KGHSH, CDR2 LQKENI. The CDR3 DNA is TGTGCCAGCTCACTTAAGGGGCGGACCGGGGAGCTGTTTTTT. This codes for CASSLKGRTGELFF. The variable domain in full, with the rest retrieved from reference TRBV18 and TRBJ2-2, is NAGVMQNPRHLVRRRGQEARLRCSPMKGHSHVYWYRQLPEEGLKFMVYLQKENIIDESGMPKERFSAEFPKEGPSILRIQQVVRGDSAAYFCASSLKGRTGELFFGEGSRLTVL.

The chain links TRBV25-1 to TRBJ1-2; the D is unclear. The germline V gene has CDR1 MGHDK and CDR2 SYGVNS. Between the trimmed V and J ends, which lost 1 base and 1 base, there was a span of 13 bases. The CDR3 runs to 16 residues. For the CDR3, the DNA is TGTGCCAGCAGTGAATCAGGAGGGAAAGTTAACTATGGCTACACCTTC. It specifies CASSESGGKVNYGYTF.

This sequence joins TRBV29-1 and TRBJ2-1; D might be TRBD1 (5 bases). This CDR3 contains 13 residues. From germline, CDR1 is SQVTM and CDR2 ANQGSEA. Trimming shortened V by 4 bases and J by 9 bases, and 16 bases separated the two germline ends. CDR3 residues: CSVGLQVIGEQFF. The CDR3 nucleotides read TGCAGCGTTGGCTTACAGGTCATCGGTGAGCAGTTCTTC.